This TCR beta chain stems from a study of cytomegalovirus exposure and HLA in healthy donors (dated by TCRdb to 2016 to 2017). About the full investigation: According to an earlier analysis of 587 of the donors, some 170 million T cells yielded 100 million or so unique TCR beta sequences and around 300 Gb of sequence data. About 300 gigabases of sequencing data and 80 million or so unique TCR sequences were included in an early release covering roughly 600 HLA-typed donors. Donor age, sex, ethnicity and CMV serostatus were compiled alongside the repertoire data. Typing coverage varied by locus: roughly 629-640 donors for A, B, C, DRB1 and DQB1; around 560 for DQA1; 606 for DPA1; around 490 for DPB1. The study profiled the T cell repertoires of fewer than 850 subjects by immunosequencing and related them to cytomegalovirus serostatus. In a later analysis, previously published TCR beta repertoires from more than 500 donors were re-analyzed and high-resolution HLA genotyping was added so that TCR occurrence patterns could be studied. All discovery cohort repertoires had been generated on a single sequencing platform. The study was designed to test whether signatures of past pathogen exposure could be identified by cataloging public T cell receptors. In an earlier analysis of 587 of the donors, high-throughput TCR beta sequencing was used to judge whether each TCR beta V gene segment behaved as functional or pseudogenic. In the later analysis, no new phenotypic data were used to find candidate immune exposures; instead, reliance was placed on TCR beta sequences and their occurrence across donors. High-throughput TCR immunosequencing, statistical association of individual TCRs with disease status, and machine learning were combined to predict cytomegalovirus infection status. In addition to the first cohort of approximately 650 subjects, a separate validation cohort of some 120 different subjects was used. Both class I and class II loci were covered by HLA typing, at four-digit resolution. Because of strong linkage in the cohort, five DR-DQ haplotypes were treated as single units for association and clustering. Genome-wide SNP genotypes for about 55% of the roughly 670 donors were used in a later genetic analysis, which treated that subset as a discovery cohort. Among the roughly 400 genotyped donors, approximately 77% belonged to the genetic ancestry cluster associated with self-reported Caucasian donors. On average, 235,054 unique TCR beta nucleotide sequences were sequenced per donor among several hundred genotyped donors of the cohort, with roughly a sixth of those sequences being non-productive.

The library was made by the immunoSEQ multiplex PCR assay. For the multiplex PCR, a mixture combining 60 forward primers for TCR Vbeta segments and 13 reverse primers for TCR Jbeta segments was used. The CDR3 region of rearranged TCR beta genes was amplified from genomic DNA with a multiplex PCR assay. The amplified TCR beta libraries were sequenced on the Illumina HiSeq System as 87-base-pair reads. As for the authors' bioinformatics: A later analysis counted tens of millions of unique TCR beta chains across the 550 to 750 repertoires, and about 10 million of these chains were shared by at least two donors. To remove PCR and sequencing errors, raw reads were error-corrected and collapsed into unique sequences using a nearest-neighbor algorithm that merged closely related sequences. CDR3 sequences were aligned to IMGT reference sequences to assign V, D and J gene segments. For a sequence to be retained, a match of at least six nucleotides was required to both a V gene segment and a J gene segment. A rearrangement counted as productive if the CDR3 had no stop codons and remained in frame with V and J, and every other rearrangement counted as non-productive. Following IMGT convention, CDR3 was defined as the stretch from the second conserved V-encoded cysteine up to the conserved J-encoded phenylalanine. The earlier analysis of about 500 of the donors excluded sequences that lacked an unambiguous match to a single V gene segment. An earlier analysis of 550 to 650 of the donors classified V segments as functional when productive rearrangements were above 56.7% and as segregating when the standard deviation between donors was above 5%. A statistical classification framework was built for diagnosing cytomegalovirus status from the catalog of TCR beta chain sequences. A later analysis assigned V and J genes by comparing TCR nucleotide sequences with IMGT/GENE-DB human TR gene sequences. Using the TCRdist pipeline, a later analysis assigned CDR3 sequences along with most-parsimonious VDJ recombination scenarios. In a later analysis, every TCR beta chain was defined by the combination of its CDR3 amino acid sequence and its V-gene family, and reads without a unique V-gene family were dropped. As a way to deal with suspected cross-contamination and a sequencing artifact, a later analysis dropped more than 500 nucleotide sequences that were highly shared and had low generation probability. For each public chain, a later analysis derived a clonal expansion index from normalized ranks of inferred template counts within each repertoire. Generation probabilities in a later analysis came from a VDJ recombination model fitted to out-of-frame rearrangements, and those results were checked against IGoR. Hypergeometric tests were used in a later analysis to score TCR-TCR, TCR-HLA and TCR-CMV co-occurrence, with a repertoire-size bias correction applied to the TCR pairs. False discovery rates were estimated in a later analysis by permuting HLA or CMV assignments 20 times. A later analysis grouped co-occurring TCRs with DBSCAN, adding TCRdist sequence similarity when clustering within HLA-allele-positive subsets. For co-occurrence clustering, repertoires with fewer than 30,000 or more than 120,000 public chains were excluded, along with a handful of repertoires with anomalous nucleotide sharing. TCRdb obtained this table from immuneACCESS and retained in-frame rearrangements with V and J assigned. These tables miss some clones; where compared with another copy, unresolved V genes account for less than half of the shortfall, and the remainder is unexplained. The V and J calls and clone size are taken from that table; D and trimming were inferred from the DNA. The sample includes fewer than 200,000 clones, with 80% observed a single time. The ten top clones hold roughly 9.7% of the sample.

In total, around 600 healthy bone marrow donors made up the cohort. Cohort members were all nominally healthy when sampled, although unrecorded immune exposures were likely present. The donor tested CMV seropositive, placing the donor among the 310 or so seropositive members of the cohort. Each donor provided a peripheral blood sample, and peripheral blood mononuclear cells were used for TCR beta sequencing. The Qiagen DNeasy Blood Extraction Kit was used to extract genomic DNA from the blood cell samples. Comment on this clone: The specificity of this receptor is unknown. Compared with germline, one end of the junction differs, possibly owing to a read error.

The CDR3 goes from the cysteine to the phenylalanine over 15 residues. Just the 45-base CDR3 DNA is kept, in frame starting at base 1. The germline V gene yields SGDLS for CDR1 and YYNGEE for CDR2. Findings and caveats that apply to the study as a whole: A further reported finding was that TCR beta sequences accurately predicted the HLA-A and HLA-B alleles for most subjects in the first cohort. Because counts were too low, seventeen rarely observed V segments, including chromosome 9 orphons, were excluded from the earlier analysis of 587 of the donors. Most TCR sequences were observed very rarely across donors, whereas some public TCRs were present in many individuals. V-gene and J-gene trimming of TCR beta chains was associated with a missense DCLRE1C variant in a later genetic analysis, and the association was replicated in an independent cohort. According to the authors, the approach could potentially be generalized to other disease states and immunological phenotypes. Only TCR beta chains were sequenced in this cohort, and the absence of alpha or paired-chain data limited detectable features. Most CMV-associated TCR beta chains appeared to be HLA-restricted in a later analysis, and the HLA associations seemed to be driven largely by CMV exposure. A later genetic analysis reported fewer N-insertions in productive TCRs among donors in an Asian-associated ancestry cluster than the approximately 670-donor mean. The study gave a list of under 200 TCR beta chains associated with cytomegalovirus. The classifier was reported to diagnose cytomegalovirus status with high specificity and sensitivity in both the original and validation cohorts. The only immune exposure information available for the cohort was CMV serostatus. Assigning TCR associations to individual alleles was difficult when HLA alleles, especially DR and DQ, strongly co-occurred. A few of the identified cytomegalovirus-associated TCR beta chains were confirmed in vitro to be specific for cytomegalovirus antigens. A cluster of highly shared sequence variants was judged likely to be a technical artifact of the sequencing pipeline. Roughly uniform sequencing depth across donors was assumed in presence/absence analyses, although this assumption may not hold. Some IMGT-functional V segments, including TRBV6-2 and TRBV6-3, could not be distinguished by the 87-base-pair reads and were therefore excluded. A later analysis found that HLA-associated TCR beta chains were more clonally expanded and had lower generation probabilities than equally common non-associated chains. Correlated functional status among segregating V segments might be attributable to linkage disequilibrium, but an unknown experimental factor could not be ruled out. HLA typing was unavailable for some donors at each locus, so association tests used only the typed subset. Broadly in line with IMGT annotations, most TCR beta V segments showed up in productive rearrangements about 90% or about 30% of the time in an earlier analysis of around 550 of the donors. In a later analysis, the rate of TCR association differed among HLA loci, with DRB1 alleles having the most associated TCRs and HLA-C alleles having the fewest. Several of the top co-occurrence clusters appeared to be linked to parvovirus B19, influenza, CMV and Epstein-Barr virus, according to a later analysis. A later analysis associated 15,000 to 20,000 TCR beta sequences with specific HLA alleles at a false discovery rate of 0.05.

This chain joins TRBV9 to TRBJ1-1, with 8 junctional bases fitting TRBD1. Sequencing input: PBMCs. This clonotype originated in a man aged 18 to 30 in good health and CMV-seropositive. CDR3 loop: CASSELQGVKTEAFF. Here is the DNA: TGTGCCAGCAGCGAATTACAGGGGGTGAAGACTGAAGCTTTCTTT.